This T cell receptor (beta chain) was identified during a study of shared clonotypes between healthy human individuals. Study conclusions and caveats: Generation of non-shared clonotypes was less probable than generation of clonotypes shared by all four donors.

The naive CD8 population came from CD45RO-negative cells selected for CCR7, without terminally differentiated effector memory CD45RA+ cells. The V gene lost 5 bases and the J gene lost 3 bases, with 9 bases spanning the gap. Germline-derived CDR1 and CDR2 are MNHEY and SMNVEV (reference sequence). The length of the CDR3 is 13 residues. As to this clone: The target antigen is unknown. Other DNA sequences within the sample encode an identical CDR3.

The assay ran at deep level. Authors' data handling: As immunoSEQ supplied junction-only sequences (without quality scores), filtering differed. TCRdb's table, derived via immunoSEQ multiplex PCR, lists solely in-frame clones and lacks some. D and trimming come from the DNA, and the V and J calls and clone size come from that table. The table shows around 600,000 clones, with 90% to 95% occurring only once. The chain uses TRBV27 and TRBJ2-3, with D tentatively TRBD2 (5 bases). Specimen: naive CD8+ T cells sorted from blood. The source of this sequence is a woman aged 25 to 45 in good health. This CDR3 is CASSLPGTDTQYF. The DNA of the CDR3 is TGTGCCAGCAGTCTGCCGGGGACAGATACGCAGTATTTT.